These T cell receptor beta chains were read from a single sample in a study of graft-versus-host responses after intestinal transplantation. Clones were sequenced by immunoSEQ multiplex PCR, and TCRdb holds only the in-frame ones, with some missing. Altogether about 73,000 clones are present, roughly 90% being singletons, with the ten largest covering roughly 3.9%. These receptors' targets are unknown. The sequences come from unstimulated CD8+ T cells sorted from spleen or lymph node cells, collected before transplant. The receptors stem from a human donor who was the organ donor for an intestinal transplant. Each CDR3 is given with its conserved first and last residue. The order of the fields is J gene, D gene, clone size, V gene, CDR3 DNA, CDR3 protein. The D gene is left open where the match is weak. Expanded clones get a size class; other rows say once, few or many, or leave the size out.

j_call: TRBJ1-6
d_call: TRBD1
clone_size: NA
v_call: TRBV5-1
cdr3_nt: TGCGCCAGCAGCTCGACAGGGAATTCACCCCTCCACTTT
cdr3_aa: CASSSTGNSPLHF

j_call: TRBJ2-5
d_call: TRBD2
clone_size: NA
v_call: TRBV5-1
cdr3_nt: TGCGCCAGCGGCGTAGCGGGGGTTTGGTTGGGCCAAGAGACCCAGTACTTC
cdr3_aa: CASGVAGVWLGQETQYF

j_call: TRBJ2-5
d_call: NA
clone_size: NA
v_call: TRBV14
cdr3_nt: TGTGCCAGCAGCCAATGGACGGGAAGGATCCAAGAGACCCAGTACTTC
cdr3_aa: CASSQWTGRIQETQYF

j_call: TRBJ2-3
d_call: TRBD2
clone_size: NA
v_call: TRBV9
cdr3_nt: TGTGCCAGCAGCCCCCTTAGAATCGGGACTAGCCTCGCAGATACGCAGTATTTT
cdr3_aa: CASSPLRIGTSLADTQYF

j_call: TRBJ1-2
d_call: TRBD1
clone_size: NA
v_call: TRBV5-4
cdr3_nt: TGTGCCAGCAGCTTTGAAACAGGGGGATTAAATGGCTACACCTTC
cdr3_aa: CASSFETGGLNGYTF

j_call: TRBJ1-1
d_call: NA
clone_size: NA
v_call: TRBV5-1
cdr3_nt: TGCGCCAGCAGCGGGGGGACGGGATTTATGAACACTGAAGCTTTCTTT
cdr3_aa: CASSGGTGFMNTEAFF

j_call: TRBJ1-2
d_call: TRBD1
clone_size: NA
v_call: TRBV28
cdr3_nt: TGTGCCAGCAGTTTGATCCGACAGGGGGTTAACTATGGCTACACCTTC
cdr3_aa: CASSLIRQGVNYGYTF

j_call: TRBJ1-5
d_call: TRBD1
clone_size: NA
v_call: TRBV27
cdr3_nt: TGTGCCAGCAGTCCCCTGGGACAGGGAGGCAATCAGCCCCAGCATTTT
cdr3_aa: CASSPLGQGGNQPQHF

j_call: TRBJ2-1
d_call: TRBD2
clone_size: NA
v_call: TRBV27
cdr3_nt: TGTGCCAGCAGGATAACAACTCCTCTAATCCTAGCGGGGGATTACAATGAGCAGTTCTTC
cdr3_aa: CASRITTPLILAGDYNEQFF

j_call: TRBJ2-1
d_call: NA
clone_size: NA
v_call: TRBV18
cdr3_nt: TGTGCCAGCTCACCAGAGGACTCCTACAATGAGCAGTTCTTC
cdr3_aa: CASSPEDSYNEQFF

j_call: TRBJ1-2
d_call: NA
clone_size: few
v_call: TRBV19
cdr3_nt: TGTGCCAGTAGTATCGTTGGAGGTCCCTATGGCTACACCTTC
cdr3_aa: CASSIVGGPYGYTF

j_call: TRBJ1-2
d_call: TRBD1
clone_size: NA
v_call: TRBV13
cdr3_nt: TGTGCCAGCAGCTTAGGCCCACCGACAGGGTTCGACACCTTC
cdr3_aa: CASSLGPPTGFDTF

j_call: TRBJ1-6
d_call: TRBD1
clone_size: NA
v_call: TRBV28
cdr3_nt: TGTGCCAGCAGTACCCCAGTTCCGACAGGGCCGAGCTCCTATAATTCACCCCTCCACTTT
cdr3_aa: CASSTPVPTGPSSYNSPLHF

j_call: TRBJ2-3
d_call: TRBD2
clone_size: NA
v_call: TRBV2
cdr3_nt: TGTGCCAGCAGTGAAAGACTAGCGGGGGGGCCAAGGGATACGCAGTATTTT
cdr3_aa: CASSERLAGGPRDTQYF

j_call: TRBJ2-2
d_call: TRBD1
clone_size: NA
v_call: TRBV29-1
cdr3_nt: TGCAGCGTTCGGGACAGGGTGAACACCGGGGAGCTGTTTTTT
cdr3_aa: CSVRDRVNTGELFF

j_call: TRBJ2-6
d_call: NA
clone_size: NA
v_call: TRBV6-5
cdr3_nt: TGTGCCAGCAGTTACTTTGAGGGTTATGGGGCCAACGTCCTGACTTTC
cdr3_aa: CASSYFEGYGANVLTF

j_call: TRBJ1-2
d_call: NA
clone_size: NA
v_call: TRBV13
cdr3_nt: TGTGCCAGCAGCTTAGGCCGCGGGATAACCCGGGAAGGCTACACCTTC
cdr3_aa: CASSLGRGITREGYTF

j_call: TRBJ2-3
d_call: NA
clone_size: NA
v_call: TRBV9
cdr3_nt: TGTGCCAGCAGCGGACATACAGGGATCAACACAGATACGCAGTATTTT
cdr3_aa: CASSGHTGINTDTQYF

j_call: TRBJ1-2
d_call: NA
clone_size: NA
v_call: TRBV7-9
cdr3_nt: TGTGCCAGCAGCTTAGCCGACACCCGCTATGGCTACACCTTC
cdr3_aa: CASSLADTRYGYTF

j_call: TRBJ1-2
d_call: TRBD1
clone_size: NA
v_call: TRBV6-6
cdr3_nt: TGTGCCAGCAGTTACGAGAGCTACAGGGGACCCTATGGCTACACCTTC
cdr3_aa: CASSYESYRGPYGYTF

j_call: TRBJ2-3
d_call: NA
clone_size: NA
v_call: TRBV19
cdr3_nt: TGTGCCAGTAGTATGTTCCGGACTGTTAGCACAGATACGCAGTATTTT
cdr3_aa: CASSMFRTVSTDTQYF

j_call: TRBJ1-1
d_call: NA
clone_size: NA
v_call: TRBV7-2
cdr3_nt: TGTGCCAGCAGCTTAGGGGACACGCTGAACACTGAAGCTTTCTTT
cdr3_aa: CASSLGDTLNTEAFF

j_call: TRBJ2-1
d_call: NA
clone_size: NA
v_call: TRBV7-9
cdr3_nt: TGTGCCAGCAGCTTAGCGTTCGGCGGCCACAATGAGCAGTTCTTC
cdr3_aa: CASSLAFGGHNEQFF

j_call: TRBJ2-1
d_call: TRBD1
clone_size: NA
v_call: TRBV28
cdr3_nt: TGTGCCAGCAGTTTATTTCCAGGGGGAAGCAATGAGCAGTTCTTC
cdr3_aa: CASSLFPGGSNEQFF

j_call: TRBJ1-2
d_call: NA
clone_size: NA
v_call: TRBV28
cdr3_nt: TGTGCCAGCAGTCCTCATCAGGGGAGTGCCTATGGCTACACCTTC
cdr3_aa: CASSPHQGSAYGYTF

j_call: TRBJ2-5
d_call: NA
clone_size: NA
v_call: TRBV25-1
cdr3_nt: TGTGCCAGCAGCAGGGGCGTCCTGGAGACCCAGTACTTC
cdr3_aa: CASSRGVLETQYF

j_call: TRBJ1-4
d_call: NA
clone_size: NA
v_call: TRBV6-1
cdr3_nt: TGTGCCAGCGGCCGGCGGCCAGAGAATGAAAAACTGTTTTTT
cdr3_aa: CASGRRPENEKLFF

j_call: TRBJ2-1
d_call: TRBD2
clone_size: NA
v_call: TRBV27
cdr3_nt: TGTGCCAGCAGAGTCAGGCTAGCGGACCCGGGGGAGCAGTTCTTC
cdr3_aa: CASRVRLADPGEQFF

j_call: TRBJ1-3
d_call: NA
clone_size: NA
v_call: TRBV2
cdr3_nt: TGTGCCAGCAGAGACACCCCCTGGACTTCCTCTGGAAACACCATATATTTT
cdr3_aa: CASRDTPWTSSGNTIYF

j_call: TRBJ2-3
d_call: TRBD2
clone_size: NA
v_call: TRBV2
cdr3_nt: TGTGCCAGCAAGACTAGCGGGTACACAGATACGCAGTATTTT
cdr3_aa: CASKTSGYTDTQYF

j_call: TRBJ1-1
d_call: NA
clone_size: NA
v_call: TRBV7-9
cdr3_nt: TGTGCCAGCAGCCCCCCCGGGGGGCGAATGAACACTGAAGCTTTCTTT
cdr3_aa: CASSPPGGRMNTEAFF

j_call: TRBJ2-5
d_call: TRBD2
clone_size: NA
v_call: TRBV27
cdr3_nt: TGTGCCAGCAGTCCGCTAGGACTAGCGGGGGCCTCAGGGACCCAGTACTTC
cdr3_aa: CASSPLGLAGASGTQYF

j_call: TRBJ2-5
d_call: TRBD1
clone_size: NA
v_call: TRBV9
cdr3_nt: TGTGCCAGCAGCGGCGGACAGGGCGGGAACTCTGCCCAGTACTTC
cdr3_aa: CASSGGQGGNSAQYF

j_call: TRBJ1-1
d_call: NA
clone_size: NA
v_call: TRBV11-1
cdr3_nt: TGTGCCAGCAGCTTAGTAGCAGAATACACTGAAGCTTTCTTT
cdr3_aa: CASSLVAEYTEAFF

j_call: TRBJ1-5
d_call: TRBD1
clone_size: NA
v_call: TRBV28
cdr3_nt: TGTGCCAGCAGTTCCAACCTCAGGGGGACGCAGCCCCAGCATTTT
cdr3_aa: CASSSNLRGTQPQHF

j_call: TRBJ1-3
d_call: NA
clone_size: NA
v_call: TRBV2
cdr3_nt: TGTGCCAGCAGTCCCACAGGCAACTCTGGAAACACCATATATTTT
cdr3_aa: CASSPTGNSGNTIYF

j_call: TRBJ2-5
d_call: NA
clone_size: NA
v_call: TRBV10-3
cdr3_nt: TGTGCCATCAGCGTACACAGGTGGGGGACCCAGTACTTC
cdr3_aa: CAISVHRWGTQYF

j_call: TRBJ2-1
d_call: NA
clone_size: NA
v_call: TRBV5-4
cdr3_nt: TGTGCCAGCAGCCCCCAGGGCAATGAGCAGTTCTTC
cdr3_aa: CASSPQGNEQFF

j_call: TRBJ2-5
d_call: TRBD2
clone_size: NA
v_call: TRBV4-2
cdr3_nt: TGTGCCAGCAGCCCAGCGGGGGGTAAAGAGACCCAGTACTTC
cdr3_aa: CASSPAGGKETQYF

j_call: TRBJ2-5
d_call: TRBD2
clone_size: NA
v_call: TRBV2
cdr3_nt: TGTGCCAGCAGTGCTCCGACTAGCGGGGGGGCCTGGGCCCAGTACTTC
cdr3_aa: CASSAPTSGGAWAQYF

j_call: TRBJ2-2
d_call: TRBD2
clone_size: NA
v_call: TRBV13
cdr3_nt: TGTGCCAGCAGCCCCAACGGACTAGCGGGGACCTACACCGGGGAGCTGTTTTTT
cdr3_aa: CASSPNGLAGTYTGELFF